One sample yielded the 23 T cell receptor beta chains listed below, sequenced in a study of blood T cell repertoires in COVID-19. TCRdb keeps only in-frame clones here, not all; method: immunoSEQ multiplex PCR. The sample contains hundreds of thousands of clones, around 87% of which appear only once. The sample consisted of PBMCs or T cells enriched from blood (not recorded which). The origin of the receptors is a young man who had recovered from COVID-19.

The chain couples TRBV6-6 to TRBJ2-3, with TRBD2 matching 10 bases. The CDR3 totals 14 residues. The germline V gene has CDR1 MNHNY and CDR2 SVGAGI (reference sequence). With 7 bases clipped from V and 1 base from J, the junction kept 2 bases outside the gene matches. CDR3 DNA: TGTGCCAGCAAGCGGGAGGGGGGCACAGATACGCAGTATTTT. It yields the protein CASKREGGTDTQYF.

The chain combines TRBV5-4 with TRBJ2-7; 7 bases are a match to TRBD1. Germline assignment: CDR1 SGHNT and CDR2 YYREEE (reference sequence). V dropped 5 bases and J dropped 2; count of bases not matched to a gene: 10. This CDR3 spans 15 amino acids. CDR3 sequence reads: CASSPDLRGPYEQYF. CDR3 nucleotide sequence: TGTGCCAGCAGTCCGGACCTAAGGGGGCCCTACGAGCAGTACTTC. The whole variable domain, remainder taken from reference TRBV5-4 and TRBJ2-7, is ETGVTQSPTHLIKTRGQQVTLRCSSQSGHNTVSWYQQALGQGPQFIFQYYREEENGRGNFPPRFSGLQFPNYSSELNVNALELDDSALYLCASSPDLRGPYEQYFGPGTRLTVT.

This clone showed up just a few times. The rearrangement links TRBV3-1 (or the pseudogene TRBV3-2) to TRBJ1-5; D perhaps matches TRBD1 (5 bases). This CDR3 has 15 residues. Trimming pared 1 base from V and 6 bases from J, leaving 13 bases between. The germline CDR1 and CDR2 sequences are LGHDT and YNNKEL (reference sequence). CDR3 residues: CASSQVSGVSQPQHF. The CDR3 coding sequence is TGTGCCAGCAGCCAAGTCTCGGGGGTGAGTCAGCCCCAGCATTTT.

The J gene is TRBJ1-1, the V gene TRBV13; maybe TRBD1 (5 bases). V was clipped by 1 base and J by 4 bases, with 10 bases between them. CDR1 is PRHDT and CDR2 is FYEKMQ in the germline V gene (reference sequence). The CDR3 length is 14 residues. CDR3 bases: TGTGCCAGCAGCTTAGTTGGGGGGTTCACTGAAGCTTTCTTT. Translation: CASSLVGGFTEAFF. Full variable domain (rest looked up from reference TRBV13 and TRBJ1-1): AAGVIQSPRHLIKEKRETATLKCYPIPRHDTVYWYQQGPGQDPQFLISFYEKMQSDKGSIPDRFSAQQFSDYHSELNMSSLELGDSALYFCASSLVGGFTEAFFGQGTRLTVV.

A remark on this clone: Other DNA sequences of this sample code for an identical CDR3. The chain joins TRBV6-5 to TRBJ1-2; D possibly corresponds to TRBD1 (5 bases). Germline V CDR1 and CDR2: MNHEY, SVGAGI. The CDR3 consists of 12 residues. V gave up 6 bases and J gave up 4 bases, with 9 bases separating them. The CDR3 reads CASSRQGYGYTF. The CDR3 coding sequence is TGTGCCAGCAGCCGGCAGGGCTATGGCTACACCTTC.

The V and J genes are TRBV3-1 (or the pseudogene TRBV3-2) and TRBJ2-7, with TRBD2 matching over 14 bases. This CDR3 is 13 amino acids long. Germline-derived CDR1 and CDR2 are LGHDT and YNNKEL (reference sequence). J lost 13 bases, V lost 8 bases, and 10 bases had no gene match. CDR3 sequence reads: CASQSGTSGSKYF. The CDR3, as DNA: TGTGCCAGCCAATCCGGGACTAGCGGGAGTAAATACTTC.

J is TRBJ2-7 and V is TRBV7-2; 8 nucleotides align to TRBD2. J lost 7 bases, V lost 3 bases, and 14 bases had no gene match. The CDR3 is made up of 16 amino acids. Per germline, CDR1 SGHTA and CDR2 FQGNSA. The CDR3 here is CASSFLTTLGREEQYF. In DNA, the CDR3 is TGTGCCAGCAGCTTCCTTACTACACTCGGGAGGGAGGAGCAGTACTTC.

The V gene is TRBV24-1, the J gene TRBJ2-1, with a tentative D call TRBD2 (5 bases). Germline CDR1 reads KGHDR; CDR2 reads SFDVKD. This CDR3 has 17 residues. The V and J ends lost 4 bases and 0 bases respectively, with 15 bases between them. This CDR3 is CATSDPKPGSSYNEQFF. The CDR3, as DNA: TGTGCCACCAGTGACCCGAAACCGGGGAGCTCCTACAATGAGCAGTTCTTC.

The chain recombines TRBV27 with TRBJ1-5; maybe TRBD1 (6 bases). Per germline, CDR1 MNHEY and CDR2 SMNVEV (reference sequence). V gave up 8 bases and J gave up 3 bases, with 20 bases separating them. The CDR3 length is 16 residues. The CDR3 sequence: CASRPRGDTYNQPQHF. The CDR3 nucleotides are TGTGCCAGCCGACCCCGGGGGGACACCTACAATCAGCCCCAGCATTTT.

This chain joins TRBV10-3 and TRBJ1-1; 8 nucleotides agree with TRBD1. This CDR3 is 13 amino acids long. Trimming at V came to 11 bases and at J to 4 bases, leaving 9 bases not matched to a gene. The germline V gene encodes CDR1 ENHRY and CDR2 SYGVKD. The CDR3 sequence: CASREDRVTEAFF. CDR3 nucleotide sequence: TGTGCCTCTAGGGAGGACAGGGTCACTGAAGCTTTCTTT.

The chain links TRBV7-2 to TRBJ2-6; 7 nucleotides agree with TRBD1. Germline loops: CDR1 SGHTA, CDR2 FQGNSA. V gave up 7 bases and J gave up 0 bases; unmatched junction bases: 9. There are 17 residues in the CDR3. The CDR3 here is CASNYRGSFSGANVLTF. CDR3 bases: TGTGCCAGCAACTACAGGGGCTCTTTCTCTGGGGCCAACGTCCTGACTTTC.

The chain couples TRBV4-1 to TRBJ1-5; 10 bases are a match to TRBD1. The germline gives CDR1 MGHRA, CDR2 YSYEKL. The CDR3 totals 16 residues. V lost 5 bases to trimming and J lost 2 bases; unmatched junction nucleotides: 6. DNA for the CDR3: TGCGCCAGCAGCAAAACCGGGACAGGGGGCAATCAGCCCCAGCATTTT. This encodes CASSKTGTGGNQPQHF.

The V call is TRBV19, the J call TRBJ2-7, with a weak D call TRBD1 (5 bases). The CDR3 consists of 16 residues. CDR1 LNHDA and CDR2 SQIVND come from the germline V gene (reference sequence). Trimming removed 5 bases from V and 3 bases from J, with 20 bases in between. The CDR3 region is CASSGFSGLGSYEQYF. The CDR3 DNA sequence: TGTGCCAGTAGTGGATTTTCAGGGTTAGGTAGCTACGAGCAGTACTTC.

This clone has a handful of counts. This chain links TRBV13 with TRBJ2-2; D is possibly TRBD1 (5 bases). V was shortened by 5 bases and J by 1 base, with 17 bases between the two germline ends. Germline V gives CDR1 PRHDT, CDR2 FYEKMQ (reference sequence). The CDR3 is 17 residues long. The CDR3 region is CASSRTQVILNTGELFF. Here the CDR3 DNA reads TGTGCCAGCAGCCGAACACAGGTTATATTGAACACCGGGGAGCTGTTTTTT.

There are a few counts of this clone. This chain links TRBV29-1 with TRBJ2-1; 12 nucleotides align to TRBD2. CDR1 is SQVTM and CDR2 is ANQGSEA in the germline V gene. After removal of 0 bases from V and 6 bases from J, the junction contained 6 bases not matched to a gene. The CDR3 is made up of 16 amino acids. The CDR3 sequence is CSVEDLTSGRRNEQFF. The CDR3 nucleotides are TGCAGCGTTGAAGATCTAACTAGCGGGAGGCGCAATGAGCAGTTCTTC.

V usage is TRBV6-1 and J usage is TRBJ1-3; perhaps TRBD1 as D (6 bases). Looked up from germline, CDR1 is MNHNS and CDR2 is SASEGT. V was clipped by 2 bases and J by 2 bases, with 10 bases between them. The CDR3 extends over 15 amino acids. This CDR3 is CASSESGVTGNTIYF. CDR3 coding DNA: TGTGCCAGCAGTGAATCAGGGGTGACTGGAAACACCATATATTTT.

The chain joins TRBV6-1 to TRBJ1-2; tentative D call: TRBD1 (5 bases). The V end lost 3 bases, the J end lost 4 bases, and 15 bases lay between the germline ends. Germline CDR1 and CDR2: MNHNS and SASEGT. The CDR3 length is 15 residues. The CDR3 protein is CASSDRGRRVYGYTF. The CDR3 DNA reads TGTGCCAGCAGTGATAGGGGAAGAAGGGTCTATGGCTACACCTTC.

V usage is TRBV6-5 and J usage is TRBJ2-3, with D hard to call. This CDR3 has 12 residues. Germline assignment: CDR1 MNHEY and CDR2 SVGAGI. Trimming took 5 bases from V and 2 from J, leaving 5 bases between them. The CDR3 loop is CASSTNTDTQYF. The CDR3 DNA is TGTGCCAGCAGTACTAACACAGATACGCAGTATTTT.

This sequence joins TRBV27 and TRBJ2-2, with 7 bases aligning to TRBD1. The trim removed 2 bases at V and 4 bases at J, leaving 4 bases unmatched. Germline V CDR1 and CDR2: MNHEY, SMNVEV (reference sequence). The CDR3 contains 15 residues. CDR3 sequence: CASSLGDSPTGELFF. The CDR3 DNA follows: TGTGCCAGCAGTTTAGGGGACAGTCCCACCGGGGAGCTGTTTTTT.

CDR3 sequence reads: CASGLVDLVNEQFF. The CDR3 nucleotides are TGTGCTAGTGGTTTGGTAGACCTAGTAAATGAGCAGTTCTTC. The chain uses TRBV12-5 and TRBJ2-1, with D unresolved. V was trimmed by 0 bases and J by 7 bases, leaving 10 bases between them. Germline V CDR1 and CDR2: LGHNT, FRNRAP. This CDR3 comprises 14 residues.

V usage is TRBV6-6 and J usage is TRBJ1-1, with D maybe TRBD1 (5 bases). CDR1 is MNHNY and CDR2 is SVGAGI in the germline V gene (reference sequence). V was shortened by 4 bases and J by 1 base, with 10 bases between the two germline ends. The length of the CDR3 is 14 residues. CDR3 nucleotide sequence: TGTGCCAGCAGTTTAAGGGGCAAGAACACTGAAGCTTTCTTT. Translated: CASSLRGKNTEAFF.

This clone was picked up a small number of times. The gene calls are TRBV27 and TRBJ1-2; D is unresolved. Germline loops: CDR1 MNHEY, CDR2 SMNVEV (reference sequence). V was clipped by 2 bases and J by 4 bases, with 5 bases between them. The CDR3 is 12 residues long. The CDR3 DNA follows: TGTGCCAGCAGTTTAGGCCTCTATGGCTACACCTTC. It codes for CASSLGLYGYTF.

The sample holds one count of this clone. This chain links TRBV6-6 with TRBJ1-6, with D perhaps TRBD1 (6 bases). V was cut by 4 bases and J by 7 bases, with 14 bases left in between. The length of the CDR3 is 15 residues. Germline CDR1 reads MNHNY; CDR2 reads SVGAGI (reference sequence). The DNA for the CDR3 is TGTGCCAGCAGTTCCCCCTCCCAGGGGAATTCACCCCTCCACTTT. Translated: CASSSPSQGNSPLHF.